Below, 32 T cell receptor beta chains from the same sample are listed, as sequenced in a study of blood T cell repertoires in COVID-19. TCRdb's copy holds only in-frame clones and misses some; the assay was immunoSEQ multiplex PCR. Of more than 200,000 clones in the sample, roughly 84% are singletons; the top ten hold roughly 1.4%. Sequencing was carried out using peripheral blood. The receptors were sampled from a woman in her forties who had recovered from COVID-19.

The rearrangement joins TRBV10-3 to TRBJ2-2; the match to TRBD1 covers 8 bases. V was clipped by 8 bases and J by 0 bases; unmatched bases: 11. CDR3 length equals 17 residues. Germline CDR1 ENHRY, CDR2 SYGVKD. The CDR3 is CAIGSGSTGANTGELFF. CDR3 bases: TGTGCCATCGGAAGTGGTTCGACAGGGGCGAACACCGGGGAGCTGTTTTTT.

V gene TRBV24-1 combines with J gene TRBJ2-3, with TRBD2 identical over 10 bases. CDR1 is KGHDR, CDR2 SFDVKD, per germline. CDR3 length equals 17 residues. V trimming: 0 bases; J trimming: 2 bases; junction bases outside the gene matches: 4. The CDR3 spells CATSDLGTSEATDTQYF. The CDR3 DNA sequence: TGTGCCACCAGTGATTTGGGGACTAGCGAAGCCACAGATACGCAGTATTTT.

J is TRBJ1-2 and V is TRBV3-1 (or the pseudogene TRBV3-2), with 7 bases identical to TRBD1. Germline V gene sequence: CDR1 LGHDT, CDR2 YNNKEL (reference sequence). J was trimmed by 4 bases and V by 1 base; bases with no gene match: 12. The CDR3 has 17 residues. In nucleotides, the CDR3 is TGTGCCAGCAGCCAAGGATGGGACAGACAAAAAATCTATGGCTACACCTTC. It encodes CASSQGWDRQKIYGYTF.

The rearrangement links TRBV6-2 or TRBV6-3 to TRBJ2-3; 9 bases map to TRBD2. CDR1 is MNHEY, CDR2 SVGEGT, per germline. The CDR3 length is 17 residues. J lost 3 bases, V lost 5 bases, and 12 bases had no gene match. The chain's CDR3 is CASSAPGLASLTDTQYF. CDR3 nucleotide sequence: TGTGCCAGCAGTGCCCCGGGACTAGCAAGTTTAACAGATACGCAGTATTTT.

V is TRBV7-9 and J is TRBJ1-1; 7 nucleotides line up with TRBD1. V lost 5 bases, J lost 1 base, and 7 bases stayed unmatched. The germline V gene has CDR1 SEHNR and CDR2 FQNEAQ (reference sequence). The CDR3 is made up of 15 amino acids. The CDR3, as DNA: TGTGCCAGCAGCGCTGCCGGGACAGAGAACACTGAAGCTTTCTTT. Encoded protein: CASSAAGTENTEAFF.

J is TRBJ2-3 and V is TRBV4-2; 8 bases map to TRBD2. CDR3 length: 14 residues. Germline V CDR1 and CDR2: LGHNA, YNFKEQ. V lost 3 bases, J lost 4 bases, and 3 bases stayed unmatched. This CDR3 is CASSQNGGADTQYF. Here the CDR3 DNA reads TGTGCCAGCAGCCAGAACGGGGGGGCAGATACGCAGTATTTT.

CDR3 region: CASSPRRGGEAFF. In nucleotides, the CDR3 is TGTGCCAGCAGCCCTAGGAGGGGTGGCGAAGCTTTCTTT. The rearrangement uses TRBV3-1 (or the pseudogene TRBV3-2) and TRBJ1-1; a weak D match, TRBD1 (5 bases). Germline V gene sequence: CDR1 LGHDT, CDR2 YNNKEL (reference sequence). The length of the CDR3 is 13 residues. The V gene lost 4 bases and the J gene lost 8 bases, with 14 bases spanning the gap.

This sequence joins TRBV4-3 and TRBJ2-3; 11 bases align to TRBD2. The V segment lost 1 base and the J segment 6 bases; nucleotides outside the gene matches: 3. Looked up from germline, CDR1 is LGHNA and CDR2 is YSLEER. The CDR3 covers 15 residues. The chain's CDR3 is CASSQGGLAADTQYF. The CDR3 coding sequence is TGCGCCAGCAGCCAAGGGGGACTAGCGGCTGATACGCAGTATTTT.

The gene calls are TRBV3-1 (or the pseudogene TRBV3-2) and TRBJ2-7; 7 nucleotides line up with TRBD1. Germline assignment: CDR1 LGHDT and CDR2 YNNKEL (reference sequence). This CDR3 is 13 amino acids long. Trimming took 5 bases from V and 3 from J; bases not matched to a gene: 4. The CDR3 DNA reads as TGTGCCAGCAGCAAGACAGGGTTCTACGAGCAGTACTTC. Amino acids: CASSKTGFYEQYF.

This clone was seen a single time. The chain couples TRBV29-1 to TRBJ2-1; TRBD1 matches at 9 bases. Trimming removed 7 bases from V and 9 bases from J; junction bases left unmatched: 13. The V gene's germline CDR1 is SQVTM and CDR2 ANQGSEA. The length of the CDR3 is 14 residues. CDR3 in amino acids: CSAFEGQGVFEQFF. CDR3 nucleotides: TGCAGCGCCTTCGAGGGACAGGGAGTTTTTGAGCAGTTCTTC.

In its sample, this clone was seen once. The rearrangement joins TRBV5-4 to TRBJ2-5; TRBD2 agrees at 10 bases. This CDR3 is 17 amino acids long. V shed 0 bases, J shed 5 bases, and the junction held 10 bases outside the gene matches. Germline V CDR1 and CDR2: SGHNT, YYREEE (reference sequence). The CDR3 protein is CASSLAEYQLAGETQYF. CDR3 nucleotides: TGTGCCAGCAGCTTGGCCGAGTACCAACTAGCGGGGGAGACCCAGTACTTC.

Here the CDR3 reads CASSRGTANTGELFF. The CDR3 DNA follows: TGTGCCAGCAGCCGGGGGACCGCTAACACCGGGGAGCTGTTTTTT. This chain connects TRBV7-6 to TRBJ2-2, with TRBD2 as a possible D gene (6 bases). The germline gives CDR1 SGHVS, CDR2 FNYEAQ. This CDR3 comprises 15 residues. Trimming removed 5 bases at V and 2 bases at J, with 12 bases between.

This clone was recorded only once. CDR3 sequence: CASSFRQGGQPQHF. The CDR3, as DNA: TGTGCCAGCAGCTTCCGACAGGGTGGCCAGCCCCAGCATTTT. The V gene is TRBV7-2, the J gene TRBJ1-5; 7 bases line up with TRBD1. Germline CDR1 and CDR2: SGHTA and FQGNSA. The J segment lost 7 bases and the V segment lost 3 bases, leaving 6 bases of the junction unmatched. The CDR3 has 14 amino acids.

The V and J genes are TRBV6-2 or TRBV6-3 and TRBJ2-5, with 8 bases lining up with TRBD2. Germline V gives CDR1 MNHEY, CDR2 SVGEGT. The CDR3 consists of 15 residues. The V and J ends lost 2 bases and 3 bases, in that order; junction bases with no gene match: 5. The CDR3 region has the DNA TGTGCCAGCAGTTACGAGGGGACTAGAAAAGAGACCCAGTACTTC. Translation gives CASSYEGTRKETQYF.

This clone occurred once. The chain carries TRBV5-6 and TRBJ2-7; weak D call: TRBD1 (5 bases). This CDR3 has 13 amino acids. Germline CDR1 is SGHDT and CDR2 is YYEEEE. Trimming removed 4 bases from V and 2 bases from J, with 10 bases in between. The CDR3 spells CASSVGPAYEQYF. DNA for the CDR3: TGTGCCAGCAGCGTGGGGCCCGCCTACGAGCAGTACTTC.

Comment on this clone: The sample contains more than one DNA sequence encoding this CDR3. V usage is TRBV7-2 and J usage is TRBJ2-5, with D maybe TRBD2 (5 bases). V was trimmed by 5 bases and J by 0 bases, leaving 10 bases between them. The CDR3 runs to 14 residues. Per germline, CDR1 SGHTA and CDR2 FQGNSA. CDR3 in DNA: TGTGCCAGCAGCGCGGACTGGTACCAAGAGACCCAGTACTTC. This codes for CASSADWYQETQYF. Full variable domain (remainder filled in from reference TRBV7-2 and TRBJ2-5): GAGVSQSPSNKVTEKGKDVELRCDPISGHTALYWYRQSLGQGLEFLIYFQGNSAPDKSGLPSDRFSAERTGGSVSTLTIQRTQQEDSAVYLCASSADWYQETQYFGPGTRLLVL.

V gene TRBV6-5 combines with J gene TRBJ2-1; 7 nucleotides align to TRBD2. Germline trimming cut 7 bases from V and 6 bases from J; bases unmatched to any gene: 12. The length of the CDR3 is 15 residues. Germline CDR1 reads MNHEY; CDR2 reads SVGAGI. The CDR3 nucleotides read TGTGCCAGCACGTTACGACTAGCTGGTCTCAATGAGCAGTTCTTC. Its translation: CASTLRLAGLNEQFF.

The chain carries TRBV2 and TRBJ2-7; possible D gene TRBD1, 6 bases. The V end was cut by 5 bases, the J end by 3 bases, with 14 bases between. CDR1 and CDR2 from the germline V gene are SNHLY and FYNNEI. The CDR3 runs to 14 residues. CDR3 protein: CASSWLTGSYEQYF. In nucleotides, the CDR3 is TGTGCCAGCAGTTGGTTGACAGGCAGCTACGAGCAGTACTTC.

The chain couples TRBV7-2 to TRBJ1-5; possible D gene TRBD1, 5 bases. The CDR3 runs 14 residues. V lost 1 base and J lost 9, with 13 bases in between. The V gene's germline CDR1 is SGHTA and CDR2 FQGNSA. Written as DNA, the CDR3 is TGTGCCAGCAGCTTAGGGCAGGGCGCCTGGCCCCAGCATTTT. This encodes CASSLGQGAWPQHF.

V usage is TRBV6-1 and J usage is TRBJ2-1; a possible D gene is TRBD2 (6 bases). The germline CDR1 and CDR2 sequences are MNHNS and SASEGT. The CDR3 spans 17 residues. V was shortened by 2 bases and J by 3 bases, with 17 bases between the two germline ends. The CDR3 region is CASSELEGSVNYNEQFF. CDR3 sequence (DNA): TGTGCCAGCAGTGAACTGGAGGGATCGGTTAACTACAATGAGCAGTTCTTC.

The chain employs TRBV28 and TRBJ2-1; the match to TRBD2 covers 8 bases. Germline trimming cut 1 base from V and 8 bases from J; bases unmatched to any gene: 7. The CDR3 covers 15 residues. The germline CDR1 and CDR2 sequences are MDHEN and SYDVKM. CDR3 residues: CASSLYQRGRDEQFF. CDR3 nucleotides: TGTGCCAGCAGTTTATACCAGCGGGGGAGGGATGAGCAGTTCTTC. The whole variable domain, filled in from reference TRBV28 and TRBJ2-1, reads DVKVTQSSRYLVKRTGEKVFLECVQDMDHENMFWYRQDPGLGLRLIYFSYDVKMKEKGDIPEGYSVSREKKERFSLILESASTNQTSMYLCASSLYQRGRDEQFFGPGTRLTVL.

The rearrangement links TRBV5-4 to TRBJ2-2, with D tentatively TRBD1 (5 bases). V was cut by 4 bases and J by 1 base, with 8 bases left in between. This CDR3 comprises 14 residues. Germline CDR1 SGHNT, CDR2 YYREEE (reference sequence). CDR3 loop: CASSKQENTGELFF. For the CDR3, the DNA is TGTGCCAGCAGCAAACAGGAGAACACCGGGGAGCTGTTTTTT.

V and J are TRBV28 and TRBJ1-1; D not certain. Trimming cost V 6 bases and J 10 bases, with 12 bases left between them. The CDR3 loop spans 11 amino acids. Germline assignment: CDR1 MDHEN and CDR2 SYDVKM. The CDR3 DNA reads as TGTGCCAGCAGCCCAAGGGAGAGAGCTTTCTTT. This sequence encodes CASSPRERAFF. Supplemented by reference TRBV28 and TRBJ1-1, the full variable domain reads DVKVTQSSRYLVKRTGEKVFLECVQDMDHENMFWYRQDPGLGLRLIYFSYDVKMKEKGDIPEGYSVSREKKERFSLILESASTNQTSMYLCASSPRERAFFGQGTRLTVV.

The chain is built from TRBV30 and TRBJ2-1, with 8 positions matching TRBD2. V shed 4 bases, J shed 1 base, and the junction held 9 bases outside the gene matches. Germline CDR1 is GTSNPN and CDR2 is SVGIG (reference sequence). This CDR3 is built from 16 residues. The CDR3 coding sequence is TGTGCCTGGACCCTAAGTTTAGCGGGGTCCTACAATGAGCAGTTCTTC. Residues: CAWTLSLAGSYNEQFF.

CDR3 loop: CASSYEVWTGKYEAFF. For the CDR3, the DNA is TGTGCCAGCAGTTACGAGGTATGGACAGGGAAATATGAAGCTTTCTTT. The gene calls are TRBV6-2 or TRBV6-3 and TRBJ1-1, with TRBD1 matching over 8 bases. The germline V gene encodes CDR1 MNHEY and CDR2 SVGEGT. CDR3 size: 16 residues. V shed 2 bases and J 7 bases; nucleotides not matched to a gene: 12.

This clone was observed a handful of times. The rearrangement uses TRBV9 and TRBJ2-1, with 7 bases aligning to TRBD2. CDR1 and CDR2 (germline): SGDLS, YYNGEE. Trimming at V came to 3 bases and at J to 0 bases, leaving 12 bases not matched to a gene. The CDR3 contains 18 residues. CDR3 sequence: CASSAEGLAERSYNEQFF. The CDR3 nucleotides are TGTGCCAGCAGCGCAGAGGGCCTAGCGGAGCGCTCCTACAATGAGCAGTTCTTC. The whole variable domain, remainder taken from reference TRBV9 and TRBJ2-1, is DSGVTQTPKHLITATGQRVTLRCSPRSGDLSVYWYQQSLDQGLQFLIQYYNGEERAKGNILERFSAQQFPDLHSELNLSSLELGDSALYFCASSAEGLAERSYNEQFFGPGTRLTVL.

This chain uses TRBV2 with TRBJ1-6, with a tentative D call TRBD1 (6 bases). Germline values: CDR1 SNHLY, CDR2 FYNNEI. The CDR3 extends over 14 amino acids. The ends were cut back, 6 bases at V and 10 bases at J, with 16 bases in the middle. The CDR3 is CASRKDSQFSPLHF. The CDR3 DNA is TGTGCCAGCAGAAAGGACAGCCAGTTCTCACCCCTCCACTTT.

This clone was seen once. The genes are TRBV5-5 and TRBJ2-3; TRBD2 might be the D (5 bases). In germline, CDR1 is SGHKS, CDR2 YYEKEE (reference sequence). With 0 bases removed from V and 6 bases from J, the gap between germline ends came to 17 bases. This CDR3 has 16 amino acids. CDR3 sequence reads: CASSLGVGGPVDTQYF. The CDR3 bases are TGTGCCAGCAGCTTGGGCGTGGGCGGGCCAGTGGATACGCAGTATTTT.

This chain links TRBV6-2 or TRBV6-3 with TRBJ2-1; D unresolved. In germline, CDR1 is MNHEY, CDR2 SVGEGT. Trimming stripped 5 bases from V and 0 bases from J, with 8 bases between. The CDR3 length is 14 residues. CDR3 in amino acids: CASSTPGSYNEQFF. The CDR3 bases are TGTGCCAGCAGTACCCCCGGCTCCTACAATGAGCAGTTCTTC.

V and J are TRBV7-8 and TRBJ2-5; D perhaps matches TRBD2 (6 bases). V lost 8 bases, J lost 0 bases, and 16 bases lay in between. Germline values: CDR1 SGHVS, CDR2 FQNEAQ. The CDR3 length is 15 residues. DNA for the CDR3: TGTGCCAGCTGCGATCCTTCGGGGGACCAAGAGACCCAGTACTTC. Amino acids: CASCDPSGDQETQYF.

This chain connects TRBV6-5 to TRBJ2-2; 11 bases are shared with TRBD2. J was trimmed by 4 bases and V by 0 bases; bases with no gene match: 1. Germline V gene data show CDR1 as MNHEY and CDR2 as SVGAGI. The CDR3 loop spans 16 amino acids. CDR3 amino acids: CASSYSGTSGTGELFF. In DNA, the CDR3 is TGTGCCAGCAGTTACTCCGGGACTAGCGGCACCGGGGAGCTGTTTTTT.

The chain joins TRBV15 to TRBJ1-2; maybe TRBD1 (5 bases). Germline CDR1 reads LNHNV; CDR2 reads YYDKDF (reference sequence). This CDR3 comprises 13 residues. Trimming took off 2 bases at V and 3 bases at J, with 7 bases between the two ends. For the CDR3, the DNA is TGTGCCACCAGCAGACTAGGGGACTATGGCTACACCTTC. This encodes CATSRLGDYGYTF.